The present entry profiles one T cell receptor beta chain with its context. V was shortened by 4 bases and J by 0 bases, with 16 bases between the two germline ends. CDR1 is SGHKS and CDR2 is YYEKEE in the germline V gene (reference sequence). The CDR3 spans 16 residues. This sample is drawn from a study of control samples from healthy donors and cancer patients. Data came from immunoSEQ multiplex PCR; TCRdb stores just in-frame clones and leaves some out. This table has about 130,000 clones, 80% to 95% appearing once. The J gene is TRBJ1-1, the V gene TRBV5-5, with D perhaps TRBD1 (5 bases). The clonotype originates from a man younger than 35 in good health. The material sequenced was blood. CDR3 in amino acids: CASSGGPGSVNTEAFF. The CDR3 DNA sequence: TGTGCCAGCAGCGGGGGTCCTGGTTCCGTGAACACTGAAGCTTTCTTT.